This section outlines one T cell receptor (beta chain) sequence together with its context. Its antigen is still unknown. This CDR3 contains 12 residues. Germline loops: CDR1 SGHTA, CDR2 FQGNSA. With UMIs, 5'RACE template switching was used to make TCR beta cDNA. TCRdb reanalyzed the 5' RACE reads, giving one entry per CDR3 protein sequence and no DNA. The sample features fewer than 550,000 distinct CDR3 sequences, with approximately 1.5% in its top ten. The data are from a study of T cells expressing NK-cell markers. At the level of the study: Sequencing of TCR beta repertoires drew on sorted CD3+CD56+NKG2C+, CD3+CD56+NKG2C- and CD3+CD56-NKG2C+ T cells. Serological testing identified seven of the eight sequenced donors as HCMV-seropositive and one as seronegative.

Study-level results: The CD3+CD56-NKG2C+ fraction of a handful of donors was likewise dominated by these clonotypes.

The chain links TRBV7-2 to TRBJ2-1; TCRdb selects TRBD1, and the lack of DNA leaves this call unchecked. Sequenced: blood T cells: a sorted CD56 or NKG2C T cell subset, CD4+ or CD8+ T cells, or bulk PBMC T cells (not recorded which). This receptor was identified in a woman between 45 and 65 years old in good health. The CDR3 loop is CASSATGREEFF.